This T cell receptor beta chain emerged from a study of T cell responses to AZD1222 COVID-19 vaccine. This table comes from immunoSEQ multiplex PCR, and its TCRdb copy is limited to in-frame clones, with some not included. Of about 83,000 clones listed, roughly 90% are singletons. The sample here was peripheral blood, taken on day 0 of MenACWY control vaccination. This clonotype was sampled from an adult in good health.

The CDR3 here is CASSYGGTAKYEQYF. As DNA, the CDR3 is TGTGCCAGCAGTTACGGCGGGACAGCTAAATACGAGCAGTACTTC. V gene TRBV6-2 or TRBV6-3 combines with J gene TRBJ2-7; tentative D call: TRBD1 (7 bases). The V end was cut by 2 bases, the J end by 4 bases, with 15 bases between. The germline gives CDR1 MNHEY, CDR2 SVGEGT. The CDR3 covers 15 residues.